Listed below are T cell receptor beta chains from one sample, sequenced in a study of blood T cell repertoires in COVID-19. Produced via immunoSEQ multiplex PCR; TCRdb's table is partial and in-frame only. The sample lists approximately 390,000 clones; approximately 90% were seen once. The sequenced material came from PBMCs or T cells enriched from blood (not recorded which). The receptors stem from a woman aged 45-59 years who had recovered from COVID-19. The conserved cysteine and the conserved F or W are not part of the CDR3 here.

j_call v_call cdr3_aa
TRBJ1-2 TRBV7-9 ASSLSTTGGMGGYT
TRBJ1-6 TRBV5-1 ASSTGYYSPLH
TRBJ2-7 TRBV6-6 ASSAYEGLDEQY
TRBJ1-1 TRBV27 ASTRGLNTEAF
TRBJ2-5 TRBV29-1 SVGAGDFQETQY
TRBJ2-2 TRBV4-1 ASSQELAPGAGELF
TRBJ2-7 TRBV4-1 ASSQAEGSGGTYSYEQY
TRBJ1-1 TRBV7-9 ASSLDAGERWTEAF
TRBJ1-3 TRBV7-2 ASSFVKLSGNTIY
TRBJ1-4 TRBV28 ASSTLGQGNEKLF
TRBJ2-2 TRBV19 ASSPLTSGGTGELF
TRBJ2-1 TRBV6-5 ASSYVGGNEQF
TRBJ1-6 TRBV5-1 ASSLVPRGVPLNSPLH
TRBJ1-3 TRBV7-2 ASSPKENSGNTIY
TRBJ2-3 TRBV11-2 ASSQVLLDTQY
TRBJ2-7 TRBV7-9 ASSSPTEYEQY
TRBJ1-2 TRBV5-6 ASSAAAGGYYGYT
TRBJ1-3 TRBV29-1 SVSSPDSSNTIY
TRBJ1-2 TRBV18 ASSPPYAGTGDYGYT
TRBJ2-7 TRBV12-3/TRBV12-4 ASRRQGEHEQY
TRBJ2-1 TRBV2 ASSWLAATQSSYNEQF
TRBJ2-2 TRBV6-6 ASGGSYGELF
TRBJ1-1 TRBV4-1 ASSHYTGQGTSEAF
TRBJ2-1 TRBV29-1 SVAPRLAGGNEQF
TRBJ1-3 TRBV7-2 ASSPPDGPNSGNTIY
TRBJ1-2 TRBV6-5 ASRAQGANYGYT
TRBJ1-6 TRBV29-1 SVRDNRDSPLH
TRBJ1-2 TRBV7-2 ASSSYLRGGRNYGYT
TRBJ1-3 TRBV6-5 ASSYSGGGNTIY
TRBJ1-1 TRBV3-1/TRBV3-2 ASSQGAGSEAF
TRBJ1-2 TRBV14 ASSQVSSGGLGYT